The 11 T cell receptor beta chains below were found in one sample sequenced in a study of preoperative IRX-2 immunotherapy in early breast cancer. Only in-frame clones appear in the TCRdb table, and some are missing; sequencing was by immunoSEQ multiplex PCR. The sample includes over 20,000 clones, approximately 75% seen only once; the top ten take 1% to 1.5%. Stated treatment: preoperative locoregional IRX-2 cytokine immunotherapy. The sequencing used lymph node tissue, collected after IRX-2 immunotherapy. Source of these receptors: a human donor with breast cancer.

The chain has TRBV19 and TRBJ2-3; TRBD1 matches 9 bases. In germline, CDR1 is LNHDA, CDR2 SQIVND (reference sequence). The CDR3 has 16 residues. V lost 4 bases and J lost 9; bases outside the gene matches: 14. The CDR3 sequence: CASSKSGQGPSRTQYF. As DNA, the CDR3 is TGTGCCAGTAGTAAATCGGGACAGGGACCTTCGAGAACGCAGTATTTT.

The CDR3 is CASSLAFGLGDTEAFF. Written as DNA, the CDR3 is TGCGCCAGCAGCTTGGCCTTCGGGTTGGGGGACACTGAAGCTTTCTTT. This chain links TRBV5-1 with TRBJ1-1, with D possibly TRBD1 on 5 matching bases. Per germline, CDR1 SGHRS and CDR2 YFSETQ. The CDR3 length is 16 residues. The V gene lost 0 bases and the J gene lost 3 bases, with 15 bases spanning the gap.

This clone was recorded once. V gene TRBV18 combines with J gene TRBJ1-2, with D possibly being TRBD1 (6 bases). V lost 2 bases and J lost 4, with 20 bases in between. Germline loops: CDR1 KGHSH, CDR2 LQKENI. This CDR3 comprises 17 residues. The CDR3 reads CASSPMDSPSEGYGYTF. The CDR3, as DNA: TGTGCCAGCTCACCAATGGACAGCCCTTCCGAGGGCTATGGCTACACCTTC.

This clone occurred once. The rearrangement joins TRBV23-1 to TRBJ2-7; the D gene is possibly TRBD2 (5 bases). TRBV23-1 is reported as an ORF; its role is uncertain. The CDR3 consists of 13 residues. The V gene lost 1 base and the J gene lost 8 bases, with 12 bases spanning the gap. The CDR3 bases are TGCGCCAGCAGTCAATGCGGAGGTAATAAGCAGTACGTC. Protein product: CASSQCGGNKQYV.

The gene calls are TRBV7-5 and TRBJ2-3; the table calls TRBD1, which could not be checked here. TRBV7-5 is annotated as a pseudogene. There are 16 residues in the CDR3. The CDR3 protein is CASSKLQGGSTDTQYF. CDR3 DNA sequence: TGTGCCAGCAGCAAGCTACAGGGCGGAAGCACAGATACGCAGTATTTT.

This rearrangement joins TRBV5-1 to TRBJ1-1; D gene ambiguous. This CDR3 is built from 15 residues. The V end was cut by 3 bases, the J end by 0 bases, with 12 bases between. Germline V gene sequence: CDR1 SGHRS, CDR2 YFSETQ. The CDR3 is CASSSLVGMNTEAFF. The CDR3, as DNA: TGCGCCAGCAGCTCTCTCGTGGGGATGAACACTGAAGCTTTCTTT.

V is TRBV11-3 and J is TRBJ1-1, with D possibly TRBD1 on 5 matching bases. In germline, CDR1 is SGHNT, CDR2 YENEEA. V lost 3 bases and J lost 5, with 13 bases in between. The CDR3 extends over 14 amino acids. The CDR3 loop is CASSFDWGETEAFF. In DNA form, the CDR3 reads TGTGCCAGCAGCTTTGACTGGGGGGAGACTGAAGCTTTCTTT.

This clone was recorded a few times. This chain links TRBV19 with TRBJ2-5; the D call may be TRBD1 or TRBD2 (5 bases each). This CDR3 is built from 15 residues. Germline CDR1 and CDR2: LNHDA and SQIVND (reference sequence). Trimming removed 6 bases at V and 4 bases at J, with 18 bases between. CDR3: CASSPGHGGLETQYF. The CDR3 bases are TGTGCCAGTAGCCCCGGACACGGAGGATTAGAGACCCAGTACTTC.

This clone was counted between two and nine times. This rearrangement joins TRBV19 to TRBJ2-2; 8 positions agree with TRBD1. V shed 6 bases and J 6 bases; nucleotides not matched to a gene: 3. CDR3 size: 13 residues. From germline, CDR1 is LNHDA and CDR2 SQIVND (reference sequence). For the CDR3, the DNA is TGTGCCAGTAGGCAGGGGGCTGCCGGGGAGCTGTTTTTT. Its protein is CASRQGAAGELFF.

V usage is TRBV25-1 and J usage is TRBJ1-2; 8 nucleotides align to TRBD1. The CDR3 sequence is 14 residues long. The J segment lost 2 bases and the V segment lost 6 bases, leaving 5 bases of the junction unmatched. Germline values: CDR1 MGHDK, CDR2 SYGVNS. The CDR3 spells CASSRGRLNYGYTF. CDR3 sequence (DNA): TGTGCCAGCAGCAGGGGGCGCCTAAACTATGGCTACACCTTC.

V usage is TRBV6-8 and J usage is TRBJ1-2; possible D gene TRBD1, 5 bases. Germline V gene sequence: CDR1 MNHGY, CDR2 SAAAGT. V was cut by 5 bases and J by 0 bases, with 10 bases left in between. CDR3 length equals 14 residues. The CDR3 coding sequence is TGTGCCAGCAGTCACCAGGGATCTAACTATGGCTACACCTTC. Its protein product is CASSHQGSNYGYTF.